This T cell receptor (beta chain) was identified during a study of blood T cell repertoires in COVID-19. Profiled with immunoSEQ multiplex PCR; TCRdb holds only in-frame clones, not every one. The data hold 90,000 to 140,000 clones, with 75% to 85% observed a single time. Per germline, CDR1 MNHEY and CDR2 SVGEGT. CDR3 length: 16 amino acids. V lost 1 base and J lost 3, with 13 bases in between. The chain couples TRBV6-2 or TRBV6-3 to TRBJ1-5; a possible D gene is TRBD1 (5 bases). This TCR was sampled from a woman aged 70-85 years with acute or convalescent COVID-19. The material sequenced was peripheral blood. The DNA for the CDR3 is TGTGCCAGCAGTTACTTGGGGTTAGGGGTCAATCAGCCCCAGCATTTT. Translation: CASSYLGLGVNQPQHF.